This T cell receptor beta chain was documented in a study of blood T cell repertoires in COVID-19. Study summary: Sites in the United States, Italy and Spain provided acute and convalescent COVID-19 samples. Nucleic acid was either cDNA or gDNA, and it came from T cells, B-cell-depleted T cells, or PBMCs.

Germline loops: CDR1 SNHLY, CDR2 FYNNEI. This CDR3 contains 15 residues. V shed 1 base and J 7 bases; nucleotides not matched to a gene: 5. Original processing methods: By means of reference gene primer amplification, nucleated cell counts were estimated. The protocol was immunoSEQ multiplex PCR, while the TCRdb copy is restricted to in-frame clones and leaves out a portion. Clone size and the V and J calls come from that table; the DNA yielded D and trimming. Of about 59,000 clones in the sample, approximately 79% are singletons; the top ten hold 3% to 3.5%. The genes are TRBV2 and TRBJ1-5, with 9 bases lining up with TRBD1. Sample: peripheral blood. This clonotype was sampled from a man aged 60-69 years with acute or convalescent COVID-19. DNA of the CDR3: TGTGCCAGCAGTGAAGGGGGACAGGGTTGGCAGCCCCAGCATTTT. Its protein product is CASSEGGQGWQPQHF.